This T cell receptor beta chain was observed in a study of T cell repertoires in aging, cancer and after chemotherapy (dated 2019 in TCRdb). For context, the study as a whole: The donors fell into six age groups ranging from 30 or younger to 70 or older, and each group had at least three individuals. Control TCR repertoires from healthy donors were recorded over several months to years, and clear clonal overlap was observed across re-sampling. The study profiled peripheral blood TCR beta repertoires from healthy donors and cancer patients to examine immunoaging and T cell reconstitution after chemotherapy. In total, the full dataset held 7.5 million to 9.5 million TCR reads. A cohort of 218 cancer patients (around 93 with hematological and 124 with solid cancers) was assembled, and roughly 98 healthy donors were included as a reference group. Broad study findings and their caveats: Untreated patients with hematological or solid cancers showed significantly lower blood TCR diversity and higher clonality than age-matched healthy donors. An increase in median generation probability over the chemotherapy interval was observed in both cancer cohorts, suggesting that the repertoire was reconstituted through rebound thymic output. In healthy donors, the decline in TCR diversity with age was mainly due to loss of richness, whereas in cancer patients loss of evenness also played a role. According to the authors, the repertoire data do not permit conclusions about immunological memory after chemotherapy.

Here V drops 6 bases and J drops 9 bases, and the junction holds 10 bases not matched to any gene. Its CDR3 holds 14 amino acids, cysteine through phenylalanine. CDR3 DNA only is kept here, 42 bases in frame from base 1. TCR beta rearrangements were amplified from genomic DNA isolated from peripheral blood, not from sorted cells or RNA. This clonotype was counted only a few times. The antigen this receptor binds is unknown. No qualities accompany the bases; no much larger clone lies one base away. Using a mixed TRB-A/B primer pool, multiplex touch-down PCR amplified rearranged TRB sequences covering the V, D and J segments. Two consecutive PCR reactions with Phusion HS II polymerase added Illumina adapters and sample indices to the amplicons. The amplicons were purified from gel with the NucleoSpin Gel and PCR Clean-up kit and then assessed with Qubit and an Agilent 2100 Bioanalyzer. Libraries were sequenced on an Illumina MiSeq using 600-cycle, single-indexed, paired-end runs. From the authors' description of their analysis: MiXCR versions 2.12 and 3.0.5 were used to process the TRB sequences. Each unique CDR3 nucleotide sequence was treated as one clone, and only productive sequences with two or more reads were kept. Repertoire metrics included Shannon diversity, evenness, clonality (one minus evenness), and alpha-parameterized diversity profiles from alpha 0 to 5. The IGoR algorithm was used to calculate generation probabilities of clones in the paired pre- and post-chemotherapy samples. TCRdb reprocessed the public reads (quality trimming at Q25 with fastp, clone calling with MiXCR) and kept in-frame beta chains. All rows with the same CDR3 protein become a single entry with the most common DNA and genes. None of the V and J calls come from the authors' own analysis; TCRdb made them. A total of 10,000 to 15,000 distinct CDR3 sequences appear in this sample, under 35% of them only once. Jointly, the top ten make up about a tenth of the sample.

The rearrangement joined TRBV12-3 or TRBV12-4 to TRBJ2-1; TRBD2 fits 8 bases in the junction. The specimen was blood. This sequence originates from a human donor in good health. The donor label of this sample is uncertain. CDR3 loop: CASRPDGGVFEQFF. The DNA sequence reads TGTGCCAGCAGACCCGACGGGGGGGTCTTTGAGCAGTTCTTC.